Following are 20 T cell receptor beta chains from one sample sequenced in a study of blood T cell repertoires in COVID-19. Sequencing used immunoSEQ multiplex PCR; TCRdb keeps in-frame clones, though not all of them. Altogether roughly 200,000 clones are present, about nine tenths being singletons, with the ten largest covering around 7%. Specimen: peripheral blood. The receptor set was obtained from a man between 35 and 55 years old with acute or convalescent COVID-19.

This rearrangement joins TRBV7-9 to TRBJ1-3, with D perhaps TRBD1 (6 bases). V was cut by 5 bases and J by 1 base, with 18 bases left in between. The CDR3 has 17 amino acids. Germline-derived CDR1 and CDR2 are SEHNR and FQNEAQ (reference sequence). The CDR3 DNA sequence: TGTGCCAGCAGCCTACGGACAGAACTACCGTCTGGAAACACCATATATTTT. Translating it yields CASSLRTELPSGNTIYF.

The CDR3 loop is CATSTRTGGNQPQHF. As DNA, the CDR3 is TGTGCCACCAGCACCCGGACAGGGGGCAATCAGCCCCAGCATTTT. The V call is TRBV15, the J call TRBJ1-5; 9 bases agree with TRBD1. There are 15 residues in the CDR3. Losses at the gene ends were 4 bases for V and 2 bases for J; bases not matched to a gene: 3. Germline-derived CDR1 and CDR2 are LNHNV and YYDKDF (reference sequence). The complete variable domain, with remaining parts taken from reference TRBV15 and TRBJ1-5, reads DAMVIQNPRYQVTQFGKPVTLSCSQTLNHNVMYWYQQKSSQAPKLLFHYYDKDFNNEADTPDNFQSRRPNTSFCFLDIRSPGLGDTAMYLCATSTRTGGNQPQHFGDGTRLSIL.

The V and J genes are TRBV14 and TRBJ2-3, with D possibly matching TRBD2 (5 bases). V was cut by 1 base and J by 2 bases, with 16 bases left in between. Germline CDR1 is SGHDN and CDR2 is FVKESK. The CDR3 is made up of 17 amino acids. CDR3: CASSQVVSAHYTDTQYF. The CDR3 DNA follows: TGTGCCAGCAGCCAAGTTGTTAGCGCCCACTACACAGATACGCAGTATTTT. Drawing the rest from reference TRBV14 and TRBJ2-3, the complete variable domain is EAGVTQFPSHSVIEKGQTVTLRCDPISGHDNLYWYRRVMGKEIKFLLHFVKESKQDESGMPNNRFLAERTGGTYSTLKVQPAELEDSGVYFCASSQVVSAHYTDTQYFGPGTRLTVL.

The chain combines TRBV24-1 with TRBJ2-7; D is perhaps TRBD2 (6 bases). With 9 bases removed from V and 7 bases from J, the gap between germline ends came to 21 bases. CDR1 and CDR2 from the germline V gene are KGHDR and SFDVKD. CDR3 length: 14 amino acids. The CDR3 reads CATSGTPALREQYF. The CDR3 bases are TGTGCCACCTCGGGGACTCCTGCTCTGAGGGAGCAGTACTTC.

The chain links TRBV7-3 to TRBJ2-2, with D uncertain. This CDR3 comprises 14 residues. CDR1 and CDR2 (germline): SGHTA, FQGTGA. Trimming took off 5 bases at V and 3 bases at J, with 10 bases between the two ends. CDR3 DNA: TGTGCCAGCAGCAGCCGATTGGACACCGGGGAGCTGTTTTTT. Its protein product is CASSSRLDTGELFF.

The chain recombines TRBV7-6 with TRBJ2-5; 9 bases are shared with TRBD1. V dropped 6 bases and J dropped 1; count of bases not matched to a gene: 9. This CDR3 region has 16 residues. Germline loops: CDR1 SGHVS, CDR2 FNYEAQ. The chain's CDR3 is CASRPRQGEIQETQYF. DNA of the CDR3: TGTGCCAGCAGACCTCGACAGGGGGAAATCCAAGAGACCCAGTACTTC.

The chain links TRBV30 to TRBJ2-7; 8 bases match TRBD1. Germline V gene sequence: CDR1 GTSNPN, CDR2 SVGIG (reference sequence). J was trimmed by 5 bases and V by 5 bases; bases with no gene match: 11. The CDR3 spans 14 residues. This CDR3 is CAWGWTGWNDEQYF. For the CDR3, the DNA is TGTGCCTGGGGCTGGACAGGGTGGAATGACGAGCAGTACTTC. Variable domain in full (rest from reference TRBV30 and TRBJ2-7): SQTIHQWPATLVQPVGSPLSLECTVEGTSNPNLYWYRQAAGRGLQLLFYSVGIGQISSEVPQNLSASRPQDRQFILSSKKLLLSDSGFYLCAWGWTGWNDEQYFGPGTRLTVT.

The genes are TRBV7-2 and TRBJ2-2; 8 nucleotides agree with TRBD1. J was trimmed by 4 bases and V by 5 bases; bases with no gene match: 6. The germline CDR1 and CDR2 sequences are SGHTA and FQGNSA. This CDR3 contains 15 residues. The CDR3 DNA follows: TGTGCCAGCAGCAAGCGGACAGGGCTCACCGGGGAGCTGTTTTTT. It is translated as CASSKRTGLTGELFF.

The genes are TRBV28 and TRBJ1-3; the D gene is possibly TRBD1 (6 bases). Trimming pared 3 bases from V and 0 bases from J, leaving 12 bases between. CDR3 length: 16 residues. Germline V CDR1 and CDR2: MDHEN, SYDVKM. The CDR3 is CASSFGTFRSGNTIYF. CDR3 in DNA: TGTGCCAGCAGTTTTGGGACATTCCGCTCTGGAAACACCATATATTTT.

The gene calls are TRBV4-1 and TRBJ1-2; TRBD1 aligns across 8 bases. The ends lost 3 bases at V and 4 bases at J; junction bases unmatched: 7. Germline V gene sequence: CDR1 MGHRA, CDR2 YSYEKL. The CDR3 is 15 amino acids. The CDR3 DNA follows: TGCGCCAGCAGCCACCCCCCGGGACAGGCCTATGGCTACACCTTC. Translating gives CASSHPPGQAYGYTF.

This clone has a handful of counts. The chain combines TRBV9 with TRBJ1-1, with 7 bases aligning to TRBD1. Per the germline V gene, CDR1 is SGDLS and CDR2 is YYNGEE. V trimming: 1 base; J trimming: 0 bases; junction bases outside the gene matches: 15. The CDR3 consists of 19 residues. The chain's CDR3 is CASSVPRLTGQLMNTEAFF. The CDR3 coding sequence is TGTGCCAGCAGCGTACCCCGTCTAACGGGACAGCTTATGAACACTGAAGCTTTCTTT.

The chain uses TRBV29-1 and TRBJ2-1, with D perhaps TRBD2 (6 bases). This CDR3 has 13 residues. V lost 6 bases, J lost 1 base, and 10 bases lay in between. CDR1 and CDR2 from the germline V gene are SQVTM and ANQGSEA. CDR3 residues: CSVYGGSYNEQFF. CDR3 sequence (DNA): TGCAGCGTCTATGGGGGGTCCTACAATGAGCAGTTCTTC.

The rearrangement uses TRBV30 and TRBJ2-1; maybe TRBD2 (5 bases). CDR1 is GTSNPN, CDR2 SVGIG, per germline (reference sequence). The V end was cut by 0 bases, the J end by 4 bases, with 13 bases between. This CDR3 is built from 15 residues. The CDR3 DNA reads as TGTGCCTGGAGTGTAGGAGGTTCCCTATACAATGAGCAGTTCTTC. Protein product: CAWSVGGSLYNEQFF.

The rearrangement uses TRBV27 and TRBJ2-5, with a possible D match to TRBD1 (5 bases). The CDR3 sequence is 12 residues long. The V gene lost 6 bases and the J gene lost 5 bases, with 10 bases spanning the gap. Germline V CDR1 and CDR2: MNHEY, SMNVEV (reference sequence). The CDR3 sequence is CASSRPGETQYF. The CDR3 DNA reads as TGTGCCAGCAGCCGACCAGGGGAGACCCAGTACTTC.

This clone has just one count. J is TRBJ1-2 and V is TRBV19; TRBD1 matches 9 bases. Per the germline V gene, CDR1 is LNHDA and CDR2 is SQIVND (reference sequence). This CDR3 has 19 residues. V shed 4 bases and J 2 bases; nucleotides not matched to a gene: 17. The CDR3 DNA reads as TGTGCCAGTAGTACCCCACCCTCGCGTAGGGGGACAGGGAACTATGGCTACACCTTC. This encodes CASSTPPSRRGTGNYGYTF.

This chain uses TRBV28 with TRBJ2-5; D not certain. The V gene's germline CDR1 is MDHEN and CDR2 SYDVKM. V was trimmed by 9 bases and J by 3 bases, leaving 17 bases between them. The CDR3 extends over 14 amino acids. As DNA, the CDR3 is TGTGCCAGGCCGCGGTATTGTTCTAAAGAGACCCAGTACTTC. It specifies CARPRYCSKETQYF.

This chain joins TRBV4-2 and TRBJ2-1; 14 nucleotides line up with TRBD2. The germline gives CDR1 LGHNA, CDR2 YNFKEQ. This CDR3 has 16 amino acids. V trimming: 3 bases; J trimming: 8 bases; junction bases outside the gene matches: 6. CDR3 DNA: TGTGCCAGCAGCCAGGGACTAGCGGGGGCACGGGATGAGCAGTTCTTC. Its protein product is CASSQGLAGARDEQFF.

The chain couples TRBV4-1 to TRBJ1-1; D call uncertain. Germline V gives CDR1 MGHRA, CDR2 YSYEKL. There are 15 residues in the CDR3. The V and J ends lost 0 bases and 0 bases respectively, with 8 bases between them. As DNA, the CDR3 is TGCGCCAGCAGCCAAGACAGTCTCTTGAACACTGAAGCTTTCTTT. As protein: CASSQDSLLNTEAFF.

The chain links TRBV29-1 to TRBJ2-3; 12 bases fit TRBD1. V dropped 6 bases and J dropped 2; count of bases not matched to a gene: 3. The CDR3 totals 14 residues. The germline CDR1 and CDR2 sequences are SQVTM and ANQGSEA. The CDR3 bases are TGCAGCGTGGGACAGGGGGCCATCACAGATACGCAGTATTTT. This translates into CSVGQGAITDTQYF.

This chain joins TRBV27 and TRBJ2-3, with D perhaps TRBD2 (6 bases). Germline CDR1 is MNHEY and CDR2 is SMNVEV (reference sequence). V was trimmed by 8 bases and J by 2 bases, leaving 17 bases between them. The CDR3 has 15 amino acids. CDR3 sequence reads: CASGTWGLHTDTQYF. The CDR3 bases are TGTGCCAGCGGAACTTGGGGACTTCACACAGATACGCAGTATTTT.